Following are 15 T cell receptor beta chains from one sample sequenced in a study of T cells in Graves' hyperthyroidism and ophthalmopathy (dated by TCRdb to the late 2010s). Library generation was performed with multiplex PCR. Reads for this sample came from an Illumina HiSeq 2000. The TCR beta CDR3 regions were amplified from RNA transcripts. A first-round RT-PCR of the TCR CDR3 used the HTBI primer set with the Qiagen OneStep RT-PCR kit. The public reads were quality trimmed at Q25 with fastp and then assembled into clones with MiXCR by TCRdb, keeping productive beta chains. Merged by CDR3 protein, the rows form single entries marked with the most common genes and DNA. Across this sample there are fewer than 650,000 distinct CDR3 sequences, with 14% seen only once. More than 4.5% of the sample is in the top ten clones. Sequenced material: blood. The receptor source for this set is a woman aged 25-40 years with Graves' hyperthyroidism that later progressed to Graves' ophthalmopathy.

This clonotype turned up a few times. The rearrangement uses TRBV6-1 and TRBJ2-1, with D tentatively TRBD2 (5 bases). Trimming shortened V by 5 bases and J by 0 bases, and 14 bases separated the two germline ends. This CDR3 spans 16 amino acids. Per germline, CDR1 MNHNS and CDR2 SASEGT. The CDR3 region is CASSPAGYSSYNEQFF. In DNA form, the CDR3 reads TGTGCCAGCAGTCCGGCGGGTTACAGCTCCTACAATGAGCAGTTCTTC.

This chain connects TRBV27 to TRBJ2-5; possible D gene TRBD1, 6 bases. The germline gives CDR1 MNHEY, CDR2 SMNVEV (reference sequence). The germline V and J ends were trimmed by 5 bases and 13 bases, with 20 bases remaining between them. This CDR3 has 13 amino acids. The DNA for the CDR3 is TGTGCCAGCAGTCCGTCGGACAGCCGGGCCCCGTACTTC. This translates into CASSPSDSRAPYF.

This clonotype was counted many times. The genes are TRBV13 and TRBJ1-1; D is unresolved. CDR3 size: 15 residues. V was trimmed by 4 bases and J by 10 bases, leaving 22 bases between them. Germline values: CDR1 PRHDT, CDR2 FYEKMQ (reference sequence). The CDR3 DNA is TGTGCCAGCAGCTCCAAGTACGACGGTCCCCCGGCAGCTTTCTTT. It specifies CASSSKYDGPPAAFF.

V usage is TRBV28 and J usage is TRBJ2-5; possibly TRBD2 for D (7 bases). In germline, CDR1 is MDHEN, CDR2 SYDVKM. The length of the CDR3 is 17 residues. With 4 bases removed from V and 5 bases from J, the gap between germline ends came to 23 bases. The CDR3 sequence is CASSSLTPGGRGETQYF. DNA of the CDR3: TGTGCCAGCAGTTCACTCACGCCCGGGGGGAGGGGGGAGACCCAGTACTTC.

CDR3 nucleotides: TGCAGTGCTAGATATACAGGGGCTGGAGAGACCCAGTACTTC. Its protein is CSARYTGAGETQYF. The chain uses TRBV20-1 and TRBJ2-5; TRBD1 aligns across 7 bases. CDR1 is DFQATT, CDR2 SNEGSKA, per germline (reference sequence). Trimming cost V 2 bases and J 4 bases; bases outside gene matches: 7. This CDR3 region has 14 residues.

This clonotype was seen ten or more times. This sequence joins TRBV2 and TRBJ2-2, with D maybe TRBD2 (5 bases). The CDR3 runs 14 residues. V shed 8 bases and J shed 2 bases, with 12 bases lying between them. Germline lookup yields CDR1 SNHLY and CDR2 FYNNEI. The CDR3 DNA sequence: TGTGCCAGCTTCAGAGCGGAAAACACCGGGGAGCTGTTTTTT. This sequence encodes CASFRAENTGELFF.

This chain links TRBV7-8 with TRBJ1-1; the match to TRBD1 covers 11 bases. CDR1 is SGHVS and CDR2 is FQNEAQ in the germline V gene. The CDR3 is made up of 17 amino acids. V lost 3 bases, J lost 0 bases, and 6 bases stayed unmatched. The CDR3 loop is CASSFRTGGLMNTEAFF. CDR3 nucleotides: TGTGCCAGCAGCTTTAGGACAGGGGGCCTCATGAACACTGAAGCTTTCTTT.

In its sample, this clonotype was seen many times. The J gene is TRBJ2-3, the V gene TRBV19; 12 bases are a match to TRBD2. The germline gives CDR1 LNHDA, CDR2 SQIVND (reference sequence). The CDR3 runs to 16 residues. Germline trimming cut 4 bases from V and 6 bases from J; bases unmatched to any gene: 8. CDR3 nucleotide sequence: TGTGCCAGTAGTAGCCCAACTAGCGGGAGGCGTGATACGCAGTATTTT. This encodes CASSSPTSGRRDTQYF.

The chain recombines TRBV30 with TRBJ1-2, with D perhaps matching TRBD1 (5 bases). The CDR3 is 13 amino acids. V was shortened by 0 bases and J by 4 bases, with 9 bases between the two germline ends. Germline CDR1 reads GTSNPN; CDR2 reads SVGIG (reference sequence). CDR3 loop: CAWSVSGLYGYTF. Here the CDR3 DNA reads TGTGCCTGGAGTGTTTCAGGGCTCTATGGCTACACCTTC.

In this sample, this clonotype turned up a few times. The chain couples TRBV12-5 to TRBJ1-2; a possible D gene is TRBD1 (5 bases). Germline values: CDR1 LGHNT, CDR2 FRNRAP. The CDR3 has 15 residues. Trimming shortened V by 0 bases and J by 7 bases, and 15 bases separated the two germline ends. The chain's CDR3 is CASGLVSGPPGGYTF. The CDR3 bases are TGTGCTAGTGGTTTGGTATCAGGGCCCCCCGGTGGCTACACCTTC. Filled out from reference TRBV12-5 and TRBJ1-2, the complete variable domain reads DARVTQTPRHKVTEMGQEVTMRCQPILGHNTVFWYRQTMMQGLELLAYFRNRAPLDDSGMPKDRFSAEMPDATLATLKIQPSEPRDSAVYFCASGLVSGPPGGYTFGSGTRLTVV.

The chain employs TRBV15 and TRBJ2-7; 16 bases match TRBD2. CDR1 is LNHNV and CDR2 is YYDKDF in the germline V gene (reference sequence). V shed 3 bases, J shed 2 bases, and the junction held 4 bases outside the gene matches. There are 17 residues in the CDR3. The CDR3 here is CATSSPGLAGGPYEQYF. CDR3 in DNA: TGTGCCACCAGCAGCCCGGGACTAGCGGGAGGGCCCTACGAGCAGTACTTC.

This clonotype was seen ten or more times. The rearrangement links TRBV6-1 to TRBJ1-4; TRBD1 is a possible D gene (5 bases). Germline-derived CDR1 and CDR2 are MNHNS and SASEGT. The V and J ends lost 6 bases and 8 bases respectively, with 7 bases between them. CDR3 size: 11 residues. This CDR3 is CASRRDEKLFF. CDR3 bases: TGTGCCAGCAGGAGGGACGAAAAACTGTTTTTT.

This clonotype was observed a handful of times. V is TRBV19 and J is TRBJ2-5, with TRBD2 matching over 8 bases. The CDR3 covers 13 residues. Losses at the gene ends were 3 bases for V and 5 bases for J; bases not matched to a gene: 2. Germline V gene lookup returns CDR1 LNHDA and CDR2 SQIVND (reference sequence). CDR3 coding DNA: TGTGCCAGTAGTATTGCTAGCGGGGAGACCCAGTACTTC. Translating gives CASSIASGETQYF. The entire variable domain, with the rest obtained from reference TRBV19 and TRBJ2-5, is as follows: DGGITQSPKYLFRKEGQNVTLSCEQNLNHDAMYWYRQDPGQGLRLIYYSQIVNDFQKGDIAEGYSVSREKKESFPLTVTSAQKNPTAFYLCASSIASGETQYFGPGTRLLVL.

The sample holds many counts of this clonotype. The V call is TRBV19, the J call TRBJ2-1; 8 nucleotides match TRBD2. The germline V gene encodes CDR1 LNHDA and CDR2 SQIVND (reference sequence). V gave up 4 bases and J gave up 7 bases; unmatched junction bases: 3. The CDR3 sequence is 13 residues long. The CDR3 DNA follows: TGTGCCAGTAGTAAGGGACTAGGGAATGAGCAGTTCTTC. Residues: CASSKGLGNEQFF. Filled out from reference TRBV19 and TRBJ2-1, the complete variable domain reads DGGITQSPKYLFRKEGQNVTLSCEQNLNHDAMYWYRQDPGQGLRLIYYSQIVNDFQKGDIAEGYSVSREKKESFPLTVTSAQKNPTAFYLCASSKGLGNEQFFGPGTRLTVL.

This clonotype was recorded at least ten times. The chain uses TRBV12-5 and TRBJ2-7; D perhaps matches TRBD2 (6 bases). Germline CDR1 LGHNT, CDR2 FRNRAP. This CDR3 is built from 13 residues. The ends were cut back, 4 bases at V and 3 bases at J, with 10 bases in the middle. Here the CDR3 reads CASGSGLYYEQYF. The CDR3 DNA reads TGTGCTAGTGGTTCGGGACTTTACTACGAGCAGTACTTC.